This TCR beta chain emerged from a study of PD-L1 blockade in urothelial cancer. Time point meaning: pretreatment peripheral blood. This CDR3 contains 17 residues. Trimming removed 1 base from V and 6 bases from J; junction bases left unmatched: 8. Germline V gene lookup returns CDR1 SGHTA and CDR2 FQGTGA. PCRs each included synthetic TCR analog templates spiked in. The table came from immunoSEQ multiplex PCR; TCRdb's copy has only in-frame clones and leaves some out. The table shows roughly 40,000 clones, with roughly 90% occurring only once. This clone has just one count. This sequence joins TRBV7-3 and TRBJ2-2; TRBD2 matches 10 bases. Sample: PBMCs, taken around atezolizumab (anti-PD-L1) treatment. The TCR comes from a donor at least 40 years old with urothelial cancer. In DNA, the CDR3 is TGTGCCAGCAGCTTAATGCCGGCTAGCGGGAGCCCCGGGGAGCTGTTTTTT. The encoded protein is CASSLMPASGSPGELFF.